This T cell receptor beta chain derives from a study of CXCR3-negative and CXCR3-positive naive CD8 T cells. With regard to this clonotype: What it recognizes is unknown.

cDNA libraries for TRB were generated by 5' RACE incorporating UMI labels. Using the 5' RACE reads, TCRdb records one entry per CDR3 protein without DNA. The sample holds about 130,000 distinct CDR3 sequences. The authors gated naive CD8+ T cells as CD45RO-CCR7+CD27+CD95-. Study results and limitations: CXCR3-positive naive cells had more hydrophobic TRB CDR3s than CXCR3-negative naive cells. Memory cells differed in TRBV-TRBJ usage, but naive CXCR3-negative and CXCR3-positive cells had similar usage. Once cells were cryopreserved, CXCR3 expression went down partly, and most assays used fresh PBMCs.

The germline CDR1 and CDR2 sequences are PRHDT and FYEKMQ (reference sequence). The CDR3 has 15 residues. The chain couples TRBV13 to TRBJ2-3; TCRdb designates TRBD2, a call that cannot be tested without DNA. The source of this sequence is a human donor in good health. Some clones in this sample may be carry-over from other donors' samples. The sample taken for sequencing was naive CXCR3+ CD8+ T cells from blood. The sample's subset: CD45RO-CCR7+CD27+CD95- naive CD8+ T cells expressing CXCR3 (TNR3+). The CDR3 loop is CASRDRGGSTDTQYF. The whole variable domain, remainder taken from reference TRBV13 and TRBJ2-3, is AAGVIQSPRHLIKEKRETATLKCYPIPRHDTVYWYQQGPGQDPQFLISFYEKMQSDKGSIPDRFSAQQFSDYHSELNMSSLELGDSALYFCASRDRGGSTDTQYFGPGTRLTVL.